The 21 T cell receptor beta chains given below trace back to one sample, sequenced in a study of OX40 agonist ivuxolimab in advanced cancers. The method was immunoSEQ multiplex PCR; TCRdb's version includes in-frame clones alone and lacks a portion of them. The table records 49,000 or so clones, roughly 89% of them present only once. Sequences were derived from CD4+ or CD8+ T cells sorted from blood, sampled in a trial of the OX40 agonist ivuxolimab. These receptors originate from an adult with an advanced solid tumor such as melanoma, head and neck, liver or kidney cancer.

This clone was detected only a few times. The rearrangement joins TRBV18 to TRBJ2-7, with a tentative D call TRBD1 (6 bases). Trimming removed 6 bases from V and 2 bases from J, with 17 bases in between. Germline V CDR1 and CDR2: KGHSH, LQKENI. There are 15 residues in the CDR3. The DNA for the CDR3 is TGTGCCAGCTCCTCTGAGGGACACATCACCTACGAGCAGTACTTC. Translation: CASSSEGHITYEQYF.

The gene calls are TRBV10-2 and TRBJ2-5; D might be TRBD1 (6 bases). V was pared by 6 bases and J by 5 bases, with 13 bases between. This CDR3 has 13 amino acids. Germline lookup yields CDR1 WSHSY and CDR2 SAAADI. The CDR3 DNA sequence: TGCGCCAGCAGAAGGGGGATCGGTGAGACCCAGTACTTC. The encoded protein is CASRRGIGETQYF.

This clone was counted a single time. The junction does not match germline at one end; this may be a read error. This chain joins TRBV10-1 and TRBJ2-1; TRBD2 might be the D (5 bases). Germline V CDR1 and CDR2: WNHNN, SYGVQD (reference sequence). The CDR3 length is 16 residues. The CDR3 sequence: CASGETRARAYNEQFF. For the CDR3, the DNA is TGCGCCAGCGGTGAGACGAGGGCTCGGGCATACAATGAGCAGTTCTTC.

CDR3 DNA: TGTGCCAGCAGCTTAGGACAGGGACGAAAGAACGGGGAGCTGTTTTTT. Protein sequence: CASSLGQGRKNGELFF. The chain links TRBV11-1 to TRBJ2-2; TRBD1 agrees at 7 bases. V was pared by 1 base and J by 7 bases, with 9 bases of the junction left unmatched. CDR1 is SGHAT, CDR2 FQDESV, per germline (reference sequence). The CDR3 runs 16 residues. Variable domain in full (rest from reference TRBV11-1 and TRBJ2-2): EAEVAQSPRYKITEKSQAVAFWCDPISGHATLYWYRQILGQGPELLVQFQDESVVDDSQLPKDRFSAERLKGVDSTLKIQPAELGDSAMYLCASSLGQGRKNGELFFGEGSRLTVL.

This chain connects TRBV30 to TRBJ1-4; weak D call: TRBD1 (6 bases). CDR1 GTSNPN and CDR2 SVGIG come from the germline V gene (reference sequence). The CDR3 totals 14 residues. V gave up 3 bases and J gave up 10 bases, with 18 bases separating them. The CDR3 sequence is CAWREDRGIGKLFF. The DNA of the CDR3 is TGTGCCTGGAGGGAGGACAGAGGAATAGGAAAACTGTTTTTT.

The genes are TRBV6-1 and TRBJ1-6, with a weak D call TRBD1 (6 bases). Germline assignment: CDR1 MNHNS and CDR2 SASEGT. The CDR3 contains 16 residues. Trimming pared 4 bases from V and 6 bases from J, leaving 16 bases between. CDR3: CASSGGGQTFNSPLHF. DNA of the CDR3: TGTGCCAGCAGTGGGGGGGGCCAGACATTTAATTCACCCCTCCACTTT.

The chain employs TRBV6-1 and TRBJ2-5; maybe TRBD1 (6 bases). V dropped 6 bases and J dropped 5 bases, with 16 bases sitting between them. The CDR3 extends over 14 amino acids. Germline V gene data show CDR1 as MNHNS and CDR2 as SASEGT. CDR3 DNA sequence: TGTGCCAGCAGGGGGGCAGACCGCCTGGAGACCCAGTACTTC. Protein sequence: CASRGADRLETQYF.

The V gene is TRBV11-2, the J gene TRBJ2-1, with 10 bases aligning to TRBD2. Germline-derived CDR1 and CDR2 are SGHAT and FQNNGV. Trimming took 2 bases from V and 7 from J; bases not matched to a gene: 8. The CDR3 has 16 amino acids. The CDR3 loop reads CASSLLSGLARNEQFF. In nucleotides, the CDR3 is TGTGCCAGCAGCTTACTATCGGGACTAGCGAGGAATGAGCAGTTCTTC. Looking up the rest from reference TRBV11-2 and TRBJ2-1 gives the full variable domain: EAGVAQSPRYKIIEKRQSVAFWCNPISGHATLYWYQQILGQGPKLLIQFQNNGVVDDSQLPKDRFSAERLKGVDSTLKIQPAKLEDSAVYLCASSLLSGLARNEQFFGPGTRLTVL.

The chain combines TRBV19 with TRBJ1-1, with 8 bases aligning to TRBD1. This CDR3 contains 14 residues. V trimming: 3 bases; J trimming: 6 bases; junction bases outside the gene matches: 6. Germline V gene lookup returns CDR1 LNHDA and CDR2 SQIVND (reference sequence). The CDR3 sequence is CASSIDRGGAEAFF. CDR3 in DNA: TGTGCCAGTAGTATCGACAGGGGAGGCGCTGAAGCTTTCTTT.

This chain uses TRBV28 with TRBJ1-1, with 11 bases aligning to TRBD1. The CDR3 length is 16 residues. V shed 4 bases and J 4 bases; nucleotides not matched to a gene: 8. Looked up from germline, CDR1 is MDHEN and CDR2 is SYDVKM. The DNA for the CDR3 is TGTGCCAGCAGTTCCTGGACAGGGGGCGGCGGCACTGAAGCTTTCTTT. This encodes CASSSWTGGGGTEAFF. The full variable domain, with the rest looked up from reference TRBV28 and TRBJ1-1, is DVKVTQSSRYLVKRTGEKVFLECVQDMDHENMFWYRQDPGLGLRLIYFSYDVKMKEKGDIPEGYSVSREKKERFSLILESASTNQTSMYLCASSSWTGGGGTEAFFGQGTRLTVV.

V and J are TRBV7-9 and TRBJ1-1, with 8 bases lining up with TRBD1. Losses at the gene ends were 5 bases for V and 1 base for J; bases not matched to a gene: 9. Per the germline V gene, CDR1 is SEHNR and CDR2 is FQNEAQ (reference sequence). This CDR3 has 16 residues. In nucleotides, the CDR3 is TGTGCCAGCAGCACAGGGGGAGGACTACCGAACACTGAAGCTTTCTTT. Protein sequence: CASSTGGGLPNTEAFF.

The CDR3 sequence is CASSMRGAGNQPQHF. The CDR3 DNA reads as TGTGCCAGTAGTATGAGGGGGGCGGGCAATCAGCCCCAGCATTTT. The chain has TRBV19 and TRBJ1-5; perhaps TRBD1 as D (6 bases). CDR3 length: 15 residues. Trimming removed 3 bases from V and 2 bases from J, with 11 bases in between. Germline V gene lookup returns CDR1 LNHDA and CDR2 SQIVND (reference sequence).

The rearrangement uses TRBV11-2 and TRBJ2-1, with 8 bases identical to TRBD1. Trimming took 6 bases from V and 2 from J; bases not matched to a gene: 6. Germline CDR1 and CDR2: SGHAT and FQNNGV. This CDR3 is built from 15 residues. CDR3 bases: TGTGCCAGCAGGCCCGGACAGGGAGCCTACAATGAGCAGTTCTTC. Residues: CASRPGQGAYNEQFF.

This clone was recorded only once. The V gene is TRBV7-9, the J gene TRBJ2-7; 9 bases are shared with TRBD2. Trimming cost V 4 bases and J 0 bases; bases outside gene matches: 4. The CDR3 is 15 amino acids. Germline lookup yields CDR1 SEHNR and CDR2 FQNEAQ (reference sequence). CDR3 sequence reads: CASSSIAGVSYEQYF. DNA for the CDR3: TGTGCCAGCAGCTCAATAGCGGGGGTCTCCTACGAGCAGTACTTC.

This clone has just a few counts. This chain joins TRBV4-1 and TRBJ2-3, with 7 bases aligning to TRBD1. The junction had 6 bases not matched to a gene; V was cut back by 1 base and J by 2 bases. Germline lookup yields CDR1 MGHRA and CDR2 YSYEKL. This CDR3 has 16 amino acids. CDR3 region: CASSQGQTGTTDTQYF. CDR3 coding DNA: TGCGCCAGCAGCCAAGGACAGACAGGGACCACAGATACGCAGTATTTT.

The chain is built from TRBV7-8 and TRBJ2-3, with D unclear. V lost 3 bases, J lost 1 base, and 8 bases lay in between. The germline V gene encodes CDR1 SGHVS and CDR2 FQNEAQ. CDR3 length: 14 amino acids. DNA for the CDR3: TGTGCCAGCAGCTTCGGTTTCGGCACAGATACGCAGTATTTT. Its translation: CASSFGFGTDTQYF.

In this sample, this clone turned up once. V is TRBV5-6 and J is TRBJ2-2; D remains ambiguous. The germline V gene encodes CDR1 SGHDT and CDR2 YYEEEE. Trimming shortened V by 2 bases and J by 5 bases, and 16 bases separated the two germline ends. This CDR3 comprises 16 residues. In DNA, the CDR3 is TGTGCCAGCAGCTTTGGGTTGGGTGGCTCAACCGGGGAGCTGTTTTTT. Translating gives CASSFGLGGSTGELFF.

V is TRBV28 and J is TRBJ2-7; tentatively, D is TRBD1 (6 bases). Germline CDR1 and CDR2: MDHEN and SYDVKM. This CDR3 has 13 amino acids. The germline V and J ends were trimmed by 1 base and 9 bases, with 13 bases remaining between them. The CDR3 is CASSLSWGPWQYF. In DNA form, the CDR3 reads TGTGCCAGCAGTTTATCGTGGGGGCCCTGGCAGTACTTC. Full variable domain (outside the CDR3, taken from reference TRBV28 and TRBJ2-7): DVKVTQSSRYLVKRTGEKVFLECVQDMDHENMFWYRQDPGLGLRLIYFSYDVKMKEKGDIPEGYSVSREKKERFSLILESASTNQTSMYLCASSLSWGPWQYFGPGTRLTVT.

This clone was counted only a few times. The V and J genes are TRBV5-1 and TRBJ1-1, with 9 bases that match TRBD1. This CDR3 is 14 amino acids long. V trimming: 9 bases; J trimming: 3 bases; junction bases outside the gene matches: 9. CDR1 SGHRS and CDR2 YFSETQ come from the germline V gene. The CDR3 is CATGTGLRDTEAFF. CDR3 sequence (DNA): TGCGCCACCGGGACAGGGCTTAGGGACACTGAAGCTTTCTTT.

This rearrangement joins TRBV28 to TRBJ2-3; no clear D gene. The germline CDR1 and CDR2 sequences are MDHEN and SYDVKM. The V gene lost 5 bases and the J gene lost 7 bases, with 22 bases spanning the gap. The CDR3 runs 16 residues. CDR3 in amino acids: CASSPTGRRSINTQYF. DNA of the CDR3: TGTGCCAGCAGTCCGACCGGCAGGCGGTCAATAAATACGCAGTATTTT.

The CDR3 sequence is CASSLNRQGNTQPQHF. The CDR3 DNA is TGTGCCAGCAGTTTAAATAGACAGGGTAACACTCAGCCCCAGCATTTT. The chain joins TRBV28 to TRBJ1-5; TRBD1 matches 7 bases. Unmatched junction bases numbered 10, after V lost 2 bases and J lost 6 bases. Germline lookup yields CDR1 MDHEN and CDR2 SYDVKM. The CDR3 covers 16 residues.